This T cell receptor (beta chain) emerged from a study of T cells in women clearing cervical HPV infection. Trimming shortened V by 4 bases and J by 3 bases, and 17 bases separated the two germline ends. The germline V gene encodes CDR1 SGHRS and CDR2 YFSETQ. The CDR3 sequence is 15 residues long. With respect to this clone: The read comes to an end 3 residues before the CDR3 does, leaving the germline J gene to fill in the end.

Assay used: immunoSEQ multiplex PCR; TCRdb lists only in-frame clones, some missing. The sample data list 31,000 or so clones. The chain uses TRBV5-1 and TRBJ2-7, with a possible D match to TRBD2 (7 bases). The specimen sequenced was blood buffy coat. The sequence came from a woman between 18 and 70 years old with a cervical HPV16 infection that either progressed to CIN3+ or cleared (not recorded which). The CDR3 DNA, read in part, is TGCGCCAGCAGCGTACTTACAGGGAGGGGCTACGAG. It translates to CASSVLTGRGYE. From start to end, the CDR3 is CASSVLTGRGYEQYF.